This T cell receptor beta chain appears in the sequencing data of a study of blood T cells in healthy people across ages. Findings of the study overall: Per million T cells, TCR beta diversity dropped roughly linearly as age increased.

Sample-barcoded 5' priming and a J-beta primer mix drove a second PCR of about 6 to 12 cycles. Each of the cDNA molecules was tagged by a template-switch adaptor with 12 random nucleotides. TCRdb reprocessed the 5' RACE reads with MiXCR, giving one entry per CDR3 protein. The data hold about 770,000 distinct CDR3 sequences, with under 55% observed a single time. Points on this clonotype: Its antigen is currently unknown.

The V gene lost 5 bases and the J gene lost 6 bases, with 17 bases spanning the gap. Looked up from germline, CDR1 is SGHTA and CDR2 is FQGNSA. This CDR3 has 15 amino acids. Sequenced: blood. V gene TRBV7-2 combines with J gene TRBJ2-1, with TRBD2 as a possible D gene (7 bases). The TCR comes from a man aged 60 to 75 in good health. The CDR3 is CASSTRRGGINEQFF. CDR3 sequence (DNA): TGTGCCAGCAGCACCAGGAGGGGGGGGATCAATGAGCAGTTCTTC.